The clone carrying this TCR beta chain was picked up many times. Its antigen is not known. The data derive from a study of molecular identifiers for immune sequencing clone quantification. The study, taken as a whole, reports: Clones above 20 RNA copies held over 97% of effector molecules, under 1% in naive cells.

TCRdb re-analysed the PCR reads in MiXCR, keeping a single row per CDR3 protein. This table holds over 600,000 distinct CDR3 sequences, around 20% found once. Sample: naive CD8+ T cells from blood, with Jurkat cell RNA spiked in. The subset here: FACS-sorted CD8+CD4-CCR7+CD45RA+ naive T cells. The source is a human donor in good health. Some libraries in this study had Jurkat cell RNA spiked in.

CDR3 DNA: TGTGCCACCAGTGGACCTGGGGCAGATACGCAGTATTTT. It yields the protein CATSGPGADTQYF. The chain uses TRBV24-1 and TRBJ2-3; D is uncertain. The length of the CDR3 is 13 residues. CDR1 is KGHDR, CDR2 SFDVKD, per germline. The germline V and J ends were trimmed by 5 bases and 4 bases, with 9 bases remaining between them.